This is a list of T cell receptor beta chains from one sample in a study of T cells in localized non-small cell lung cancer. Sequenced by immunoSEQ multiplex PCR; TCRdb stores in-frame clones only, minus some. The repertoire holds about 78,000 clones, with around four fifths as singletons. Sequencing was performed on peripheral blood, taken before any cancer treatment. These TCRs come from a man aged 35-69 years with stage I lung adenocarcinoma. Each CDR3 is given without its conserved first and last residue. The order of the fields is J gene, V gene, clone size, CDR3 protein. For some rows the clone size is stated as once, few or many, or as a class when expanded; others skip it.

TRBJ1-1 TRBV9 . ASSPIGMNTEAF
TRBJ1-5 TRBV6-1 . ASSGNAGFNQPQH
TRBJ2-6 TRBV19 . ASARRGNSGANVLT
TRBJ2-5 TRBV27 many ASKLLAPQETQY
TRBJ1-5 TRBV30 . AWGTGGNQPQH
TRBJ1-4 TRBV16 . ASSQEYREVNEKLF
TRBJ2-7 TRBV18 once ASSPPGLAGDSEQY
TRBJ2-1 TRBV6-1 . ASSAAGSYNEQF
TRBJ1-2 TRBV18 once ASSPGAAQDSGYT
TRBJ2-3 TRBV7-8 once ASSTRPAGDTQY
TRBJ1-1 TRBV7-9 . ASSFRDLENTEAF
TRBJ2-1 TRBV11-2 few ASSLDPYNGGRARYNEQF
TRBJ2-1 TRBV7-9 once ASHPGGGRRGNEQF
TRBJ1-2 TRBV19 . ASSIVYSGTGNGYT
TRBJ2-1 TRBV30 . AWSPGLAGYNEQF
TRBJ1-4 TRBV7-7 . ASSSSLNEKLF
TRBJ2-1 TRBV10-3 . AISSASDEQF
TRBJ2-6 TRBV15 . ATSRMTSLLSGANVLT
TRBJ2-3 TRBV6-1 . ASSEALRASGSTDTQY
TRBJ2-7 TRBV6-5 . ASSYRHYEQY
TRBJ2-7 TRBV7-8 . ASSNGLAGSYEQY
TRBJ2-1 TRBV10-1 . ASSGQTYNEQF
TRBJ2-1 TRBV7-7 . ASSLGLSRSGGAYNEQF
TRBJ2-1 TRBV28 few ASSLSTGESYNEQF
TRBJ1-6 TRBV18 . ASSRGALGDSPLH
TRBJ1-5 TRBV19 . ASSTQYSNQPQH
TRBJ1-6 TRBV27 . ASSPRAGIVSPLH
TRBJ2-3 TRBV4-3 . ASSAGGTSGGLGSDTQY
TRBJ1-1 TRBV18 . ASSPVREYTEAF